This entry lists 23 T cell receptor beta chains sequenced from one sample in a study of shared clonotypes between healthy human individuals. The table came from immunoSEQ multiplex PCR; TCRdb's copy has only in-frame clones and leaves some out. The table records roughly 2,000,000 clones, 85% to 95% of them present only once. Naive CD8 cells were CD45RO-negative, positively selected for CCR7, excluding terminally differentiated effector memory CD45RA+ cells. The sample taken for sequencing was naive CD8+ T cells sorted from blood. The receptor source for this set is a man younger than 30 in good health.

The gene calls are TRBV28 and TRBJ1-1, with D hard to call. The CDR3 sequence is 17 residues long. Germline lookup yields CDR1 MDHEN and CDR2 SYDVKM. Trimming left V 2 bases short and J 5 bases short, with 21 bases between. The CDR3 DNA reads TGTGCCAGCAGTTTAGGGTCTATCGAGGCAGTTCGAACTGAAGCTTTCTTT. Translated, it gives CASSLGSIEAVRTEAFF.

This chain connects TRBV6-5 to TRBJ2-2; the D is unclear. Between the trimmed V and J ends, which lost 0 bases and 0 bases, there was a span of 8 bases. Germline V gene data show CDR1 as MNHEY and CDR2 as SVGAGI. The length of the CDR3 is 16 residues. CDR3 sequence reads: CASSYSIIANTGELFF. For the CDR3, the DNA is TGTGCCAGCAGTTACTCGATAATAGCGAACACCGGGGAGCTGTTTTTT.

This clone was detected only once. The genes are TRBV6-1 and TRBJ1-5, with D maybe TRBD1 (6 bases). CDR3 length: 18 residues. Trimming took off 2 bases at V and 7 bases at J, with 24 bases between the two ends. Germline assignment: CDR1 MNHNS and CDR2 SASEGT. The CDR3 DNA sequence: TGTGCCAGCAGTGAATTGATTGGGGGGCCGGGGATAAGGCAGCCCCAGCATTTT. Protein product: CASSELIGGPGIRQPQHF.

J is TRBJ2-7 and V is TRBV2, with 10 bases aligning to TRBD1. J gave up 0 bases and V 6 bases, and 8 bases lay outside the gene matches. This CDR3 spans 16 amino acids. Germline CDR1 is SNHLY and CDR2 is FYNNEI. The CDR3 region has the DNA TGTGCCAGCAGCCAAGGCGGACAGGGGGGCTCCTACGAGCAGTACTTC. Amino acid sequence: CASSQGGQGGSYEQYF.

CDR3 amino acids: CASSPGALHEQYF. The CDR3 DNA follows: TGTGCCAGTAGCCCCGGCGCCCTCCACGAGCAGTACTTC. The chain couples TRBV19 to TRBJ2-7; D unresolved. There are 13 residues in the CDR3. Between the trimmed V and J ends, which lost 6 bases and 5 bases, there was a span of 14 bases. Germline V gene data show CDR1 as LNHDA and CDR2 as SQIVND (reference sequence).

J is TRBJ2-1 and V is TRBV10-3; 8 bases agree with TRBD2. The ends lost 3 bases at V and 7 bases at J; junction bases unmatched: 8. Germline V gene sequence: CDR1 ENHRY, CDR2 SYGVKD. The length of the CDR3 is 15 residues. Written as DNA, the CDR3 is TGTGCCATCAGTGACCCTCGGACTAGCTTGAATGAGCAGTTCTTC. It translates to CAISDPRTSLNEQFF.

The chain couples TRBV7-9 to TRBJ1-3; TRBD1 matches at 7 bases. CDR3 length equals 15 residues. The trim removed 10 bases at V and 0 bases at J, leaving 9 bases unmatched. Germline assignment: CDR1 SEHNR and CDR2 FQNEAQ (reference sequence). The DNA of the CDR3 is TGTGCCACAGAACAGGGGTCCCTCTCTGGAAACACCATATATTTT. This translates into CATEQGSLSGNTIYF.

A remark on this clone: The same CDR3 is also encoded by other DNA sequences in this sample. The rearrangement joins TRBV9 to TRBJ2-3; possibly TRBD1 for D (6 bases). Trimming removed 0 bases from V and 5 bases from J, with 13 bases in between. The CDR3 runs to 15 residues. CDR1 is SGDLS, CDR2 YYNGEE, per germline. Here the CDR3 DNA reads TGTGCCAGCAGCGTAGGGGGAACAGGGCTAGATACGCAGTATTTT. Its translation is CASSVGGTGLDTQYF.

The genes are TRBV18 and TRBJ1-2, with D unresolved. The germline gives CDR1 KGHSH, CDR2 LQKENI. V shed 3 bases and J shed 3 bases, with 14 bases lying between them. The CDR3 has 15 residues. CDR3 amino acids: CASSPELDLYYGYTF. The CDR3 DNA reads TGTGCCAGCTCACCGGAGTTGGACCTTTACTATGGCTACACCTTC.

This chain joins TRBV5-6 and TRBJ2-7, with D possibly TRBD2 on 6 matching bases. There are 14 residues in the CDR3. Germline-derived CDR1 and CDR2 are SGHDT and YYEEEE. V was pared by 4 bases and J by 3 bases, with 14 bases between. The CDR3 nucleotides read TGTGCCAGCAGCCCGGAGGGTATAATCTACGAGCAGTACTTC. This encodes CASSPEGIIYEQYF. The entire variable domain, with the rest obtained from reference TRBV5-6 and TRBJ2-7, is as follows: DAGVTQSPTHLIKTRGQQVTLRCSPKSGHDTVSWYQQALGQGPQFIFQYYEEEERQRGNFPDRFSGHQFPNYSSELNVNALLLGDSALYLCASSPEGIIYEQYFGPGTRLTVT.

V and J are TRBV19 and TRBJ2-5, with D perhaps matching TRBD1 (6 bases). Trimming pared 3 bases from V and 1 base from J, leaving 9 bases between. Germline V lookup: CDR1 LNHDA, CDR2 SQIVND (reference sequence). The CDR3 consists of 14 residues. CDR3 DNA sequence: TGTGCCAGTAGTATCCGGGACATCCAAGAGACCCAGTACTTC. It is translated as CASSIRDIQETQYF.

This rearrangement joins TRBV5-1 to TRBJ2-7, with 10 bases identical to TRBD1. The ends lost 2 bases at V and 6 bases at J; junction bases unmatched: 8. The CDR3 is made up of 15 amino acids. Germline CDR1 and CDR2: SGHRS and YFSETQ. The CDR3 region is CASSFGTGESREQYF. The CDR3 DNA reads TGCGCCAGCAGCTTCGGGACAGGGGAGTCCCGCGAGCAGTACTTC. The full variable domain, with the rest looked up from reference TRBV5-1 and TRBJ2-7, is KAGVTQTPRYLIKTRGQQVTLSCSPISGHRSVSWYQQTPGQGLQFLFEYFSETQRNKGNFPGRFSGRQFSNSRSEMNVSTLELGDSALYLCASSFGTGESREQYFGPGTRLTVT.

As to this clone: Other DNA sequences in the sample encode the same CDR3. The chain uses TRBV27 and TRBJ2-5; tentatively, D is TRBD1 or TRBD2 (5 bases each). CDR3 length: 14 residues. Germline assignment: CDR1 MNHEY and CDR2 SMNVEV (reference sequence). Trimming cost V 2 bases and J 1 base, with 8 bases left between them. For the CDR3, the DNA is TGTGCCAGCAGTTTAGTCGGGGCCCAAGAGACCCAGTACTTC. Amino acid sequence: CASSLVGAQETQYF.

This clone came up once. The chain's CDR3 is CASSIAPREQETQYF. The CDR3 coding sequence is TGTGCCAGCAGTATAGCACCCCGGGAACAAGAGACCCAGTACTTC. The V gene is TRBV27, the J gene TRBJ2-5; D perhaps matches TRBD2 (5 bases). This CDR3 spans 15 amino acids. Germline loops: CDR1 MNHEY, CDR2 SMNVEV (reference sequence). V dropped 5 bases and J dropped 2 bases, with 15 bases sitting between them.

The V and J genes are TRBV6-5 and TRBJ2-2; D possibly corresponds to TRBD2 (5 bases). Germline CDR1 is MNHEY and CDR2 is SVGAGI. CDR3 size: 15 residues. The V end lost 0 bases, the J end lost 1 base, and 6 bases lay between the germline ends. CDR3 DNA sequence: TGTGCCAGCAGTTACTCGAGGGTGAACACCGGGGAGCTGTTTTTT. Residues: CASSYSRVNTGELFF.

J is TRBJ1-5 and V is TRBV12-5; 7 bases fit TRBD1. CDR3 size: 14 residues. J lost 6 bases, V lost 6 bases, and 8 bases had no gene match. Germline V gives CDR1 LGHNT, CDR2 FRNRAP. The CDR3 region is CASGKTGQGQPQHF. CDR3 in DNA: TGTGCTAGTGGGAAGACAGGGCAGGGTCAGCCCCAGCATTTT.

The count of this clone is one. V is TRBV4-2 and J is TRBJ2-2, with D unclear. Trimming shortened V by 2 bases and J by 8 bases, and 3 bases separated the two germline ends. CDR1 LGHNA and CDR2 YNFKEQ come from the germline V gene. The CDR3 runs to 11 residues. This chain's CDR3 is CASSQSGELFF. CDR3 coding DNA: TGTGCCAGCAGCCAATCAGGGGAGCTGTTTTTT.

This rearrangement joins TRBV28 to TRBJ1-4, with D uncertain. Trimming shortened V by 3 bases and J by 5 bases, and 4 bases separated the two germline ends. The V gene's germline CDR1 is MDHEN and CDR2 SYDVKM. CDR3 size: 12 residues. CDR3 nucleotide sequence: TGTGCCAGCAGTTTCGGGAATGAAAAACTGTTTTTT. Its protein is CASSFGNEKLFF. The full variable domain, in which reference TRBV28 and TRBJ1-4 provide the parts outside the CDR3, is DVKVTQSSRYLVKRTGEKVFLECVQDMDHENMFWYRQDPGLGLRLIYFSYDVKMKEKGDIPEGYSVSREKKERFSLILESASTNQTSMYLCASSFGNEKLFFGSGTQLSVL.

This clone was seen a handful of times. The chain carries TRBV7-2 and TRBJ1-6; TRBD1 is a possible D gene (5 bases). Trimming pared 3 bases from V and 9 bases from J, leaving 12 bases between. The CDR3 has 14 amino acids. In germline, CDR1 is SGHTA, CDR2 FQGNSA. As DNA, the CDR3 is TGTGCCAGCAGCTTTGACAGTAGTCGTTCACCCCTCCACTTT. It specifies CASSFDSSRSPLHF. Combining the CDR3 with reference TRBV7-2 and TRBJ1-6 gives the whole variable domain GAGVSQSPSNKVTEKGKDVELRCDPISGHTALYWYRQSLGQGLEFLIYFQGNSAPDKSGLPSDRFSAERTGGSVSTLTIQRTQQEDSAVYLCASSFDSSRSPLHFGNGTRLTVT.

As for this clone: Other DNA sequences from this sample encode an identical CDR3 as well. This chain links TRBV9 with TRBJ2-1, with 8 positions matching TRBD2. The germline V gene encodes CDR1 SGDLS and CDR2 YYNGEE. This CDR3 is 12 amino acids long. J lost 8 bases, V lost 2 bases, and 0 bases had no gene match. CDR3 residues: CASSVGLDEQFF. CDR3 sequence (DNA): TGTGCCAGCAGCGTGGGACTAGATGAGCAGTTCTTC.

The rearrangement links TRBV28 to TRBJ2-7; D not certain. The CDR3 consists of 13 residues. Germline V CDR1 and CDR2: MDHEN, SYDVKM. Trimming left V 4 bases short and J 3 bases short, with 10 bases between. This chain's CDR3 is CASSSALNYEQYF. CDR3 in DNA: TGTGCCAGCAGTTCAGCCCTGAACTACGAGCAGTACTTC.

The chain links TRBV7-9 to TRBJ2-7, with TRBD2 matching over 11 bases. Germline V gene lookup returns CDR1 SEHNR and CDR2 FQNEAQ (reference sequence). Losses at the gene ends were 1 base for V and 3 bases for J; bases not matched to a gene: 8. This CDR3 has 17 amino acids. CDR3 residues: CASSLGAGLADHYEQYF. In DNA form, the CDR3 reads TGTGCCAGCAGCTTAGGTGCGGGACTAGCGGACCACTACGAGCAGTACTTC.

The chain joins TRBV2 to TRBJ2-3; D could derive from TRBD1 or TRBD2 (5 bases each). V was clipped by 7 bases and J by 4 bases, with 18 bases between them. This CDR3 spans 15 amino acids. Germline CDR1 and CDR2: SNHLY and FYNNEI. In DNA form, the CDR3 reads TGTGCCAGCAATCGGGGCCGAAGCCAGCCAGATACGCAGTATTTT. Translated: CASNRGRSQPDTQYF.